This paragraph reports one T cell receptor (beta chain). These data are taken from a study of shared clonotypes between healthy human individuals. Libraries were prepared by immunoSEQ multiplex PCR; TCRdb keeps only in-frame clonotypes and omits some of them. The sample yields some 200,000 clones, 65% to 70% seen once. Trimming shortened V by 0 bases and J by 9 bases, and 13 bases separated the two germline ends. The CDR3 is 13 residues long. Germline CDR1 SGHRS, CDR2 YFSETQ. The origin of this receptor is a man aged 30-40 years in good health. The V call is TRBV5-1, the J call TRBJ2-7, with D unresolved. What was sequenced was memory CD4+ T cells sorted from blood. Subset described: CD45RA-negative fraction. The DNA of the CDR3 is TGCGCCAGCAGCTTGGGTAGGGTCCCTGTGCAGTACTTC. It specifies CASSLGRVPVQYF. The whole variable domain, filled in from reference TRBV5-1 and TRBJ2-7, reads KAGVTQTPRYLIKTRGQQVTLSCSPISGHRSVSWYQQTPGQGLQFLFEYFSETQRNKGNFPGRFSGRQFSNSRSEMNVSTLELGDSALYLCASSLGRVPVQYFGPGTRLTVT.